This record covers a single T cell receptor (beta chain). Its antigen is currently unknown. These data come from a study of shared clonotypes between healthy human individuals. Study details: Participating donors consisted of a couple of women and a few men aged 18 to 49.

Trimming shortened V by 8 bases and J by 5 bases, and 16 bases separated the two germline ends. CDR1 is SNHLY, CDR2 FYNNEI, per germline. The CDR3 length is 14 residues. General observations from the study: Sampling included only blood; tissue repertoires likely differ.

The authors' processing: ImmunoSEQ supplied junction-only sequences lacking quality scores, so filtering was different. Sequenced by immunoSEQ multiplex PCR; TCRdb stores in-frame clones only, minus some. V and J calls and clone size are those listed in that table; D and trimming were worked out from the DNA. The table has approximately 2.3 million clones, 80% to 95% seen once. The chain recombines TRBV2 with TRBJ2-1; D may be TRBD2 (5 bases). The sequence was collected from a man aged 18 to 29 in good health. Some clones in this sample may be carry-over from other donors' samples. The specimen was naive CD4+ T cells from PBMCs. Subset given: CD45RA+ positively selected. The CDR3 DNA reads TGTGCCAGCTCAAGGGAGACTCTTCACAATGAGCAGTTCTTC. Amino acids: CASSRETLHNEQFF.